This T cell receptor (beta chain) was sequenced in a study of TIL therapy for anti-PD-1-resistant metastatic lung cancer. The libraries were made with immunoSEQ v3. Method: immunoSEQ multiplex PCR; TCRdb's copy keeps in-frame clones and lacks some. The profile shows 54,000 or so clones, more than 60% of them singletons. V shed 4 bases and J shed 7 bases, with 13 bases lying between them. Germline V gives CDR1 SGHTA, CDR2 FQGNSA. This CDR3 is built from 14 residues. Regarding time point: pre-treatment sample, taken before nivolumab and TIL therapy. The sequence was collected from a person aged 25 to 80 with non-small cell lung cancer. The V call is TRBV7-2, the J call TRBJ1-4, with D perhaps matching TRBD1 (5 bases). The material was blood, obtained at baseline. This CDR3 is CASSYSGTAEKLFF. The CDR3 DNA is TGTGCCAGCAGCTACTCCGGGACCGCTGAAAAACTGTTTTTT.